This T cell receptor (beta chain) was profiled in a study of cytomegalovirus exposure and HLA in healthy donors. Details on this clone: The antigen is not known. Distinct nucleotide sequences in the sample also encode this CDR3.

PCR primers comprised 60 Vbeta and 13 Jbeta primers. Generated by immunoSEQ multiplex PCR, the TCRdb table keeps only in-frame clones and is missing some. The sample records approximately 160,000 clones, around 74% being singletons. General study points: Later, TCR association rates were found to vary by HLA locus, highest for DRB1 and lowest for HLA-C. Certain indistinguishable V segments, among them TRBV6-2 and TRBV6-3, were excluded.

The CDR3 consists of 13 residues. Germline loops: CDR1 SGHTA, CDR2 FQGNSA. J was trimmed by 4 bases and V by 2 bases; bases with no gene match: 0. This clonotype originated in a man between 18 and 29 years old in good health and CMV-seronegative. V usage is TRBV7-2 and J usage is TRBJ2-5, with 8 bases fitting TRBD2. The specimen was PBMCs. The CDR3 bases are TGTGCCAGCAGCTTAACTAGCGGAGAGACCCAGTACTTC. Translated, it gives CASSLTSGETQYF.